This TCR beta chain is drawn from a study of metastatic and nonmetastatic thyroid tumors. Overall study context: Repertoire data that came from the blood and tumor or nodule tissue of malignant and benign thyroid patients were compared. Findings and caveats of the study: The reported finding was significantly higher TCR beta diversity in malignant thyroid tumors relative to benign nodules, in blood and tumor.

Trimming removed 2 bases at V and 3 bases at J, with 13 bases between. Germline CDR1 is SGHVS and CDR2 is FQNEAQ. This CDR3 has 16 residues. Authors' data handling: Researchers built a distant-metastasis classifier for papillary thyroid cancer that drew on CDR3 differences across clinicopathological groups. MiXCR reprocessed the PCR reads for TCRdb. TCRdb's processing, not the study's, gives the V and J calls here. This table has under 35,000 clones, 30% appearing once. Patients were all untreated before their thyroid surgery. This clone was seen repeatedly, ten times or more. Its target is unknown. The sequencing sample was made of blood. The V gene is TRBV7-8, the J gene TRBJ1-4; D perhaps matches TRBD1 (5 bases). The origin of this receptor is a female donor with papillary thyroid cancer or a benign thyroid nodule (not recorded which). Some clones in this sample may be carry-over from other donors' samples. CDR3 DNA sequence: TGTGCCAGCAGCTTAAGTGCAGGGATATCTAATGAAAAACTGTTTTTT. It codes for CASSLSAGISNEKLFF.